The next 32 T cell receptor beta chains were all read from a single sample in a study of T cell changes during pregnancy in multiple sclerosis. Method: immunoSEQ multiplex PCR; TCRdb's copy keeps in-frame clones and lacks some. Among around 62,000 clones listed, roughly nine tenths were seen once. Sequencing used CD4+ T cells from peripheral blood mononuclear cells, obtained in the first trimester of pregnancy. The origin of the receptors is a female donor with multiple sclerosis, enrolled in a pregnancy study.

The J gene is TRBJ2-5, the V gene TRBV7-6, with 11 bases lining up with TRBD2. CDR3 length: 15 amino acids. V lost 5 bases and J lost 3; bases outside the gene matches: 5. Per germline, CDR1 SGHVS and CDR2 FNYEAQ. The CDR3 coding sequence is TGTGCCAGCAGCGGAATTAGCGGGGGGGAAGAGACCCAGTACTTC. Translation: CASSGISGGEETQYF.

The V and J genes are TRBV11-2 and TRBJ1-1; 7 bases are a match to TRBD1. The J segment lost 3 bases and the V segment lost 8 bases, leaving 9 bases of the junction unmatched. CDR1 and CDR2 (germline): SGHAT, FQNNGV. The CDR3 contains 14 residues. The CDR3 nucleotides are TGTGCCAGCCTACGAGACAGGGTGGACACTGAAGCTTTCTTT. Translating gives CASLRDRVDTEAFF.

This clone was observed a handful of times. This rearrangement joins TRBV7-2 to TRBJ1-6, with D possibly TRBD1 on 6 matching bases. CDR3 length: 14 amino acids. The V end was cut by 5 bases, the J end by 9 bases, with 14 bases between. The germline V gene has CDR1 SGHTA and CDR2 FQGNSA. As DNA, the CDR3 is TGTGCCAGCAGCCATCAGGGGATGGGTTCACCCCTCCACTTT. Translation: CASSHQGMGSPLHF. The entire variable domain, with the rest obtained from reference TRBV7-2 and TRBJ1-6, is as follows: GAGVSQSPSNKVTEKGKDVELRCDPISGHTALYWYRQSLGQGLEFLIYFQGNSAPDKSGLPSDRFSAERTGGSVSTLTIQRTQQEDSAVYLCASSHQGMGSPLHFGNGTRLTVT.

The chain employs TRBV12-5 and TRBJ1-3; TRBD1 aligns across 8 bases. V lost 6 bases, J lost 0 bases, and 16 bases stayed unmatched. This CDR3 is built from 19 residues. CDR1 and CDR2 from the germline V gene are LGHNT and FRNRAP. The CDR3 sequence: CASGFVAPGQEFSGNTIYF. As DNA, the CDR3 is TGTGCTAGTGGCTTTGTGGCTCCGGGACAGGAGTTCTCTGGAAACACCATATATTTT.

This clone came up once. The CDR3 region has the DNA TGCGCCAGCAGCATCGGGACAGGGGGCTTGGTCGAGCAGTACTTC. Its translation: CASSIGTGGLVEQYF. V is TRBV5-1 and J is TRBJ2-7, with 12 bases fitting TRBD1. Germline V gene lookup returns CDR1 SGHRS and CDR2 YFSETQ. V trimming: 4 bases; J trimming: 6 bases; junction bases outside the gene matches: 8. The CDR3 runs to 15 residues.

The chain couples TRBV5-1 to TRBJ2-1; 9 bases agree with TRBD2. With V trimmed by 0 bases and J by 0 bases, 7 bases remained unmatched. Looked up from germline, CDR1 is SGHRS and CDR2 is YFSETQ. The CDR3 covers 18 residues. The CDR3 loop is CASSLGLAGWSSYNEQFF. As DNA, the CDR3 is TGCGCCAGCAGCTTGGGGCTAGCGGGGTGGAGCTCCTACAATGAGCAGTTCTTC.

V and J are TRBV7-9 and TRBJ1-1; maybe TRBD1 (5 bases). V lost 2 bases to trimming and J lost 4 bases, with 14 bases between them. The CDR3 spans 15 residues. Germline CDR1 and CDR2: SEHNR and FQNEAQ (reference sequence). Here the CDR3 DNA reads TGTGCCAGCAGCTTAAGTGGGGCCTGGGCCACTGAAGCTTTCTTT. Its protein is CASSLSGAWATEAFF.

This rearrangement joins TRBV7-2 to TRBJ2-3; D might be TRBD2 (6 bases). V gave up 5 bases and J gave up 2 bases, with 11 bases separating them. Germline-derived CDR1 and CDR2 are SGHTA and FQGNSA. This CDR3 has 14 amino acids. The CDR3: CASSPPGVTDTQYF. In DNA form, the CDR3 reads TGTGCCAGCAGCCCCCCGGGGGTCACAGATACGCAGTATTTT.

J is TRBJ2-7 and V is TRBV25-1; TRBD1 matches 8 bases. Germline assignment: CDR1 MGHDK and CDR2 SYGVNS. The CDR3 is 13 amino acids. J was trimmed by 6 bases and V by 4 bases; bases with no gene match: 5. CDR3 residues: CASSGITGGEQYF. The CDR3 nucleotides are TGTGCCAGCAGTGGCATTACAGGGGGCGAGCAGTACTTC.

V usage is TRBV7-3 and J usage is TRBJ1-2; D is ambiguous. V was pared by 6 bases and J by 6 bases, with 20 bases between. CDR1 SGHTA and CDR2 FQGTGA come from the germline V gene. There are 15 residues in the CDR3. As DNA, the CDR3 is TGTGCCAGCAGTTCGGCGGGCAGACCGCTCCATGGCTACACCTTC. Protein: CASSSAGRPLHGYTF. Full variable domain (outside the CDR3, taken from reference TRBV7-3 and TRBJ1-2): GAGVSQTPSNKVTEKGKYVELRCDPISGHTALYWYRQSLGQGPEFLIYFQGTGAADDSGLPNDRFFAVRPEGSVSTLKIQRTERGDSAVYLCASSSAGRPLHGYTFGSGTRLTVV.

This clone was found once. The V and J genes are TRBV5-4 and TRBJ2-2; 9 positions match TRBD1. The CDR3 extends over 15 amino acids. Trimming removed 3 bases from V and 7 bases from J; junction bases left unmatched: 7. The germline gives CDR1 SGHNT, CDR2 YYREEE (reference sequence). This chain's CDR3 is CASSSDRGGHGELFF. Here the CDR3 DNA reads TGTGCCAGCAGCTCGGACAGGGGAGGGCACGGGGAGCTGTTTTTT.

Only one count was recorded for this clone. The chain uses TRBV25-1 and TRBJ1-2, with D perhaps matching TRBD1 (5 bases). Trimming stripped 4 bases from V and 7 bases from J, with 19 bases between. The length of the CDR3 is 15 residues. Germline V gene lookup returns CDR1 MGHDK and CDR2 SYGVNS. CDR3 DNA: TGTGCCAGCAGTGGGACGGGACTAGAGAAACGTGGCTACACCTTC. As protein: CASSGTGLEKRGYTF.

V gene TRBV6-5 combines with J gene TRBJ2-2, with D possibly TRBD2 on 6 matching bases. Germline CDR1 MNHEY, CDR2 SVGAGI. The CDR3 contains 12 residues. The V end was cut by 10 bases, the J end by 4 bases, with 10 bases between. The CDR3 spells CATSEGTGELFF. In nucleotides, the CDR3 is TGTGCCACGTCGGAGGGCACCGGGGAGCTGTTTTTT.

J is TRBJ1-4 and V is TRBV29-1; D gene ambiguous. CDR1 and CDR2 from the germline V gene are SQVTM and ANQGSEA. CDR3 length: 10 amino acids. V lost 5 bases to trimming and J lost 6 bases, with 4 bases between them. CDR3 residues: CSVYDEKLFF. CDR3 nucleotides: TGCAGCGTTTATGATGAAAAACTGTTTTTT.

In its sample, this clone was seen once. CDR3 amino acids: CALGLAGTLQETQYF. As DNA, the CDR3 is TGTGCCTTGGGACTAGCGGGGACCCTCCAAGAGACCCAGTACTTC. The chain carries TRBV19 and TRBJ2-5; TRBD2 agrees at 13 bases. The germline V gene has CDR1 LNHDA and CDR2 SQIVND (reference sequence). With 11 bases clipped from V and 1 base from J, the junction kept 7 bases outside the gene matches. This CDR3 contains 15 residues.

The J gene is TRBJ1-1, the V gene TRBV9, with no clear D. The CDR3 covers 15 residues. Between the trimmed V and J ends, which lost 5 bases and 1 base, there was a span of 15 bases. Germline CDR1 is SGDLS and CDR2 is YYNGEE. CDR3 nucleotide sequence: TGTGCCAGCAGTCTTTTGCGGGAGGGGAACACTGAAGCTTTCTTT. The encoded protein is CASSLLREGNTEAFF.

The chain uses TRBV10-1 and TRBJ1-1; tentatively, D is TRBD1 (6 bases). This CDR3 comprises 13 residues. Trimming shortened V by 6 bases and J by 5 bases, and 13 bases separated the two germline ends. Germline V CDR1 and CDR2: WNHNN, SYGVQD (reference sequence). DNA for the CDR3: TGCGCCAGCAGCCAGGGGAGAGGTACTGAAGCTTTCTTT. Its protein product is CASSQGRGTEAFF.

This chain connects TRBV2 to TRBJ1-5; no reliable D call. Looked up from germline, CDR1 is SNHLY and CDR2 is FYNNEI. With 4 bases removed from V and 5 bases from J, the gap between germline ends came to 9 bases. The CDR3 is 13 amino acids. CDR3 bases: TGTGCCAGCAGTGGTGGTTTAGATCAGCCCCAGCATTTT. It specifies CASSGGLDQPQHF.

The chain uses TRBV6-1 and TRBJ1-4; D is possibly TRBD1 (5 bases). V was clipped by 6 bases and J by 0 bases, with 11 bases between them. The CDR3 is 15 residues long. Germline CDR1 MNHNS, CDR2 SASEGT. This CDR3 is CASSDRRATNEKLFF. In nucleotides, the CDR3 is TGTGCCAGCAGCGACAGACGTGCAACTAATGAAAAACTGTTTTTT.

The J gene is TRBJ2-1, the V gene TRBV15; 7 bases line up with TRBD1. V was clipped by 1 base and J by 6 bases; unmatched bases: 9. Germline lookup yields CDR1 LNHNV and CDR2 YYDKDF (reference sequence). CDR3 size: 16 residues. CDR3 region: CATSRVRETGPNEQFF. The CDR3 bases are TGTGCCACCAGCAGAGTTAGAGAGACAGGGCCCAATGAGCAGTTCTTC.

For the CDR3, the DNA is TGTGCCAGCAGCGTAGTGAGCGGGGGGATCCACAATGAGCAGTTCTTC. As protein: CASSVVSGGIHNEQFF. The chain links TRBV9 to TRBJ2-1; 9 nucleotides align to TRBD2. The germline V gene has CDR1 SGDLS and CDR2 YYNGEE. The trim removed 0 bases at V and 5 bases at J, leaving 6 bases unmatched. The CDR3 totals 16 residues.

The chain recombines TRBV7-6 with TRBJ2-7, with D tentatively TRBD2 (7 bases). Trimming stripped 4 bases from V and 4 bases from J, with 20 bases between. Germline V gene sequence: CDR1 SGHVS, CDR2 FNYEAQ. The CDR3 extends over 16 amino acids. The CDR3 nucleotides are TGTGCCAGCAGCTCCCTACGGGACACGGGGGGTTACGAGCAGTACTTC. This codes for CASSSLRDTGGYEQYF. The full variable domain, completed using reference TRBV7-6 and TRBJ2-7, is GAGVSQSPRYKVTKRGQDVALRCDPISGHVSLYWYRQALGQGPEFLTYFNYEAQQDKSGLPNDRFSAERPEGSISTLTIQRTEQRDSAMYRCASSSLRDTGGYEQYFGPGTRLTVT.

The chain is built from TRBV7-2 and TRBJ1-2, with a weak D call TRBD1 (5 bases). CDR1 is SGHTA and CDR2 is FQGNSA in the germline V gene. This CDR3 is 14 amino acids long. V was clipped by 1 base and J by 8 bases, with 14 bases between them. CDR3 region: CASSLGVGGRGYTF. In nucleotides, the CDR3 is TGTGCCAGCAGCTTAGGGGTCGGGGGTCGGGGCTACACCTTC.

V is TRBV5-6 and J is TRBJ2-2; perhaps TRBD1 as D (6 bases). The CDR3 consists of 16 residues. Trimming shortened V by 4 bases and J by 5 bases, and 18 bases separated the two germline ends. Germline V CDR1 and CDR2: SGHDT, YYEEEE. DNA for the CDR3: TGTGCCAGCAGCCCAACCCCAACAGGGAATACCGGGGAGCTGTTTTTT. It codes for CASSPTPTGNTGELFF.

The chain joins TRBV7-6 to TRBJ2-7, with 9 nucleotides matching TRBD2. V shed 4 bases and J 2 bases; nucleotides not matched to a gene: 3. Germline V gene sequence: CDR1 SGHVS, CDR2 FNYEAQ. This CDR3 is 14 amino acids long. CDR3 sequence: CASSSLAGPYEQYF. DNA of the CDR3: TGTGCCAGCAGCTCCCTAGCGGGGCCCTACGAGCAGTACTTC.

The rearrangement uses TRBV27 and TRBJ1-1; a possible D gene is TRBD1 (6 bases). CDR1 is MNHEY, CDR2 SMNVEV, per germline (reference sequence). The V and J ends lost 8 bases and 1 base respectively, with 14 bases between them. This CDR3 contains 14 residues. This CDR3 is CASRWGPPNTEAFF. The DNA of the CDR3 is TGTGCCAGCCGTTGGGGGCCCCCGAACACTGAAGCTTTCTTT.

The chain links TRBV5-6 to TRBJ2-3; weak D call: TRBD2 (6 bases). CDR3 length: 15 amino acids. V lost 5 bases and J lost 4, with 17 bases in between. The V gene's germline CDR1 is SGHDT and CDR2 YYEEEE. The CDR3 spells CASRKRVRGADTQYF. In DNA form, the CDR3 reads TGTGCCAGCAGGAAGCGGGTTAGAGGTGCAGATACGCAGTATTTT.

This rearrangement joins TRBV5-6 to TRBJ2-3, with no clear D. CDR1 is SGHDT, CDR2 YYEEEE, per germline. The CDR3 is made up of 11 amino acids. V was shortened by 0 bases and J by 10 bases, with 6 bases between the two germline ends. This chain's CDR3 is CASSLGQAQYF. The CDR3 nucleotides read TGTGCCAGCAGCTTGGGGCAGGCGCAGTATTTT.

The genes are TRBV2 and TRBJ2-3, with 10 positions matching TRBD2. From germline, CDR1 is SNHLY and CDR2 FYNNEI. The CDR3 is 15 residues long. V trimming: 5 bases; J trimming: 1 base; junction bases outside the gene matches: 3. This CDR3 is CASSNSGGRTDTQYF. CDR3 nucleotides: TGTGCCAGCAGTAATAGCGGGGGGCGCACAGATACGCAGTATTTT.

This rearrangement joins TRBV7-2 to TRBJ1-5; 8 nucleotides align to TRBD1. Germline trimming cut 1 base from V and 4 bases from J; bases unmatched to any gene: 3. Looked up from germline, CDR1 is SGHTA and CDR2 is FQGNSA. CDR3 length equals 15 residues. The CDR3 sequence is CASSLGQGLNQPQHF. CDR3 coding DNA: TGTGCCAGCAGCTTAGGACAGGGGTTAAATCAGCCCCAGCATTTT.

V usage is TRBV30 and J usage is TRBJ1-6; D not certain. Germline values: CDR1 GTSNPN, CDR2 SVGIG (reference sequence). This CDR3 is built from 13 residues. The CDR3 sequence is CAAASDRNSPLHF. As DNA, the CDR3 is TGTGCGGCGGCGTCGGATCGTAATTCACCCCTCCACTTT.

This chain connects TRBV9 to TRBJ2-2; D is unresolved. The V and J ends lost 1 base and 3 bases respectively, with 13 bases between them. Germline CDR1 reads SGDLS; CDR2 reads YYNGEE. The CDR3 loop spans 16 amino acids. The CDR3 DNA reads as TGTGCCAGCAGCGTATCGGGTATCCCGGACACCGGGGAGCTGTTTTTT. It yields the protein CASSVSGIPDTGELFF.